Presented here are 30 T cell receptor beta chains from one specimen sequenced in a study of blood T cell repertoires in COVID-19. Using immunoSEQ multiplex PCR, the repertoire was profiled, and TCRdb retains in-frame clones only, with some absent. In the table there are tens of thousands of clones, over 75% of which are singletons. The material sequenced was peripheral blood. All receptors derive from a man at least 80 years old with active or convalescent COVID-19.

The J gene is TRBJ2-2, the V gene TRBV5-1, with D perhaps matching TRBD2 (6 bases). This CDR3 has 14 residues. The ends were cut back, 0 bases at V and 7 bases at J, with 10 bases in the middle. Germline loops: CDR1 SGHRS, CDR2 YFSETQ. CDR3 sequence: CASSLGWDFGELFF. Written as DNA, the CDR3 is TGCGCCAGCAGCTTGGGTTGGGACTTCGGGGAGCTGTTTTTT.

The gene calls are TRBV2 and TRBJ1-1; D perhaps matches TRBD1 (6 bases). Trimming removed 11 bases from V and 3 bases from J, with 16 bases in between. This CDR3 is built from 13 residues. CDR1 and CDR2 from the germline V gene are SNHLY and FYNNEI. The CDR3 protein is CAGKGGSYTEAFF. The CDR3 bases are TGTGCCGGAAAAGGGGGTTCTTACACTGAAGCTTTCTTT.

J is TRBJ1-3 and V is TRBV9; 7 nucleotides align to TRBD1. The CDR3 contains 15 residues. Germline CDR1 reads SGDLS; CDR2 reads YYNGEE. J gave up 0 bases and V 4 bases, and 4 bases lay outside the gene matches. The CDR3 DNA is TGTGCCAGCAGCCCTCGGACAGGCTCTGGAAACACCATATATTTT. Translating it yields CASSPRTGSGNTIYF.

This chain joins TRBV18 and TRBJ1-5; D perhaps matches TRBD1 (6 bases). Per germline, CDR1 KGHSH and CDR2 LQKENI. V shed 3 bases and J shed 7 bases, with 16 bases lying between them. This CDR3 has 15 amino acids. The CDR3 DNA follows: TGTGCCAGCTCACCGGCGGGGGGGGCAGGGCAGCCCCAGCATTTT. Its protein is CASSPAGGAGQPQHF.

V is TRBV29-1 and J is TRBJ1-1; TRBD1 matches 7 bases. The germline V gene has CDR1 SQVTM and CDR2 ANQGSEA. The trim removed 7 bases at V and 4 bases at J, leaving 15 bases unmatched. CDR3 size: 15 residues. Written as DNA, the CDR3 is TGCAGCGCCCGCTACCGGGACAGAGAACGCACTGAAGCTTTCTTT. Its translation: CSARYRDRERTEAFF.

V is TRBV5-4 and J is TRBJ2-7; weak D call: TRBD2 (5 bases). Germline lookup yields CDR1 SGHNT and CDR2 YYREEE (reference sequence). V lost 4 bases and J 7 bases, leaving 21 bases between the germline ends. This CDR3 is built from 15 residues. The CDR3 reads CASSRRGPLKEEQYF. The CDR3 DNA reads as TGTGCCAGCAGCCGGCGAGGGCCCTTAAAGGAGGAGCAGTACTTC. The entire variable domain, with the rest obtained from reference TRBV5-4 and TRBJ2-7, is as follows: ETGVTQSPTHLIKTRGQQVTLRCSSQSGHNTVSWYQQALGQGPQFIFQYYREEENGRGNFPPRFSGLQFPNYSSELNVNALELDDSALYLCASSRRGPLKEEQYFGPGTRLTVT.

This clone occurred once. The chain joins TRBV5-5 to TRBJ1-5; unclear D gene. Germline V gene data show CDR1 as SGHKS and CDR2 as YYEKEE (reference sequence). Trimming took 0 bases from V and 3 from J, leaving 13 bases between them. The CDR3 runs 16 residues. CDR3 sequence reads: CASSLGRAPANQPQHF. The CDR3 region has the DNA TGTGCCAGCAGCTTGGGGAGGGCTCCTGCCAATCAGCCCCAGCATTTT.

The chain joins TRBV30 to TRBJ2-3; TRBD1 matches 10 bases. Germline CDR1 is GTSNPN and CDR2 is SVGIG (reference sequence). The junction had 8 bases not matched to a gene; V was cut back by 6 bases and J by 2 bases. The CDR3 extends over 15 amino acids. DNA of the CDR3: TGTGCCTGCCCTAGACAGGGGGCCTACACAGATACGCAGTATTTT. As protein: CACPRQGAYTDTQYF.

The CDR3 DNA sequence: TGTGCCAGCAGCGTAGCCCTGGAGCTATCTGAGCAGTTCTTC. Its protein is CASSVALELSEQFF. The rearrangement joins TRBV9 to TRBJ2-1; no clear D. The CDR3 has 14 amino acids. V was cut by 0 bases and J by 9 bases, with 13 bases left in between. CDR1 is SGDLS, CDR2 YYNGEE, per germline.

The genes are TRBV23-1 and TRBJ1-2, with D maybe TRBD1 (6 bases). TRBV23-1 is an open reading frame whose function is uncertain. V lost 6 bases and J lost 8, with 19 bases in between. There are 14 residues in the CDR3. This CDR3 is CASSPSTGYWGYTF. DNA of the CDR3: TGCGCCAGCAGCCCGTCCACAGGGTATTGGGGCTACACCTTC.

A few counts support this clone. The chain's CDR3 is CASSPRGVGEKLFF. CDR3 sequence (DNA): TGTGCCAGCAGCCCCAGGGGGGTGGGTGAAAAACTGTTTTTT. This chain connects TRBV9 to TRBJ1-4; 7 nucleotides agree with TRBD1. The length of the CDR3 is 14 residues. Germline trimming cut 4 bases from V and 7 bases from J; bases unmatched to any gene: 7. From germline, CDR1 is SGDLS and CDR2 YYNGEE.

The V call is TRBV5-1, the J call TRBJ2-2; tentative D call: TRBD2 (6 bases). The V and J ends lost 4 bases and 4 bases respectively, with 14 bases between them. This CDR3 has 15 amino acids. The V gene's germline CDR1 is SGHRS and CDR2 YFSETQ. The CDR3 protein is CASSLEGSGTGELFF. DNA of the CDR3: TGCGCCAGCAGCCTGGAGGGGTCGGGCACCGGGGAGCTGTTTTTT.

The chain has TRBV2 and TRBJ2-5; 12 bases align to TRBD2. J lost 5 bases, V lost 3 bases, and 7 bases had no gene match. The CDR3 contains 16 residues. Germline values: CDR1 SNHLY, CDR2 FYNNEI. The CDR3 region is CASSDTRLAGEETQYF. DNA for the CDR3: TGTGCCAGCAGTGATACTAGACTAGCGGGGGAGGAGACCCAGTACTTC.

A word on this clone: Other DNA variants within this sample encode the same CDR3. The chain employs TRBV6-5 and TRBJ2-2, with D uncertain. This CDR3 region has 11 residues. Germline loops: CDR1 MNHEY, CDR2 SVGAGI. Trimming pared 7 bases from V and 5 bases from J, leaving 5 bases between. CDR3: CASTLTGELFF. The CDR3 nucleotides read TGTGCCAGCACCCTAACCGGGGAGCTGTTTTTT.

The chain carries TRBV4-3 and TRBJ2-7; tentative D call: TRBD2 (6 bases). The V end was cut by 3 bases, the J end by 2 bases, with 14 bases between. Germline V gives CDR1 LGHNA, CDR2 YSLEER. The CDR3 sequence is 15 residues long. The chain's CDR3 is CASSQRSGEPYEQYF. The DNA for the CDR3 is TGCGCCAGCAGCCAGCGCTCGGGAGAGCCCTACGAGCAGTACTTC.

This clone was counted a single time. The CDR3 spells CASTPTGGNSPLHF. The CDR3 DNA is TGTGCCAGTACCCCCACAGGGGGAAATTCACCCCTCCACTTT. This chain joins TRBV19 and TRBJ1-6, with 8 bases lining up with TRBD1. The CDR3 runs to 14 residues. Germline assignment: CDR1 LNHDA and CDR2 SQIVND (reference sequence). The J segment lost 7 bases and the V segment lost 7 bases, leaving 6 bases of the junction unmatched.

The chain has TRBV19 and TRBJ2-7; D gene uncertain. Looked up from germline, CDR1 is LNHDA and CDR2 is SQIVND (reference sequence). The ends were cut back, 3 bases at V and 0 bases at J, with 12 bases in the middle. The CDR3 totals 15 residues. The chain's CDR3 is CASSIFLGSSYEQYF. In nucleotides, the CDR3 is TGTGCCAGTAGTATTTTTCTGGGCAGCTCCTACGAGCAGTACTTC.

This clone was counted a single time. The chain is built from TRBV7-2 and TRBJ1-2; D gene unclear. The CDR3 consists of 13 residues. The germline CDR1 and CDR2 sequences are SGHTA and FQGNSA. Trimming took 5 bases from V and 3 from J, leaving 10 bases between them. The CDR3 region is CASSPLGDYGYTF. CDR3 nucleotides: TGTGCCAGCAGCCCCCTGGGCGACTATGGCTACACCTTC.

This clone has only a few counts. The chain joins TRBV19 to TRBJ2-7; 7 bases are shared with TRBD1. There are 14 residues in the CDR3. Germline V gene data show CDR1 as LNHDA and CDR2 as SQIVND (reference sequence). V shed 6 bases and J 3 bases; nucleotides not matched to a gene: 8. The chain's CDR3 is CASSRTGDLYEQYF. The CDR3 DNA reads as TGTGCCAGTAGCCGGACAGGTGACCTCTACGAGCAGTACTTC.

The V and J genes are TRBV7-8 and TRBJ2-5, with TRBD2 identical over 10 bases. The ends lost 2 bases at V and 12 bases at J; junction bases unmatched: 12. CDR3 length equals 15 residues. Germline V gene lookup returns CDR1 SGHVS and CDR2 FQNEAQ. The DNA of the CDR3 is TGTGCCAGCAGCTTATTAGAGACTAGCGGGCCCCCAAAGTACTTC. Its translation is CASSLLETSGPPKYF.

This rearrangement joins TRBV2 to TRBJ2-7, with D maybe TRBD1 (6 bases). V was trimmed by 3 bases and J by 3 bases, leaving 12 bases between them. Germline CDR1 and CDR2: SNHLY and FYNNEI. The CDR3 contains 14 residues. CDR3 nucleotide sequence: TGTGCCAGCAGTGATGCAGGCAGGGGCTACGAGCAGTACTTC. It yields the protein CASSDAGRGYEQYF.

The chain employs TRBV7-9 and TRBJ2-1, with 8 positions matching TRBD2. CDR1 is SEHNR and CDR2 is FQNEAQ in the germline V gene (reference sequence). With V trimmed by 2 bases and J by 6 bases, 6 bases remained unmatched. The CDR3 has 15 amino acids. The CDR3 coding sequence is TGTGCCAGCAGCTTAAGGGGCGGGGGGCCCAATGAGCAGTTCTTC. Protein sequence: CASSLRGGGPNEQFF.

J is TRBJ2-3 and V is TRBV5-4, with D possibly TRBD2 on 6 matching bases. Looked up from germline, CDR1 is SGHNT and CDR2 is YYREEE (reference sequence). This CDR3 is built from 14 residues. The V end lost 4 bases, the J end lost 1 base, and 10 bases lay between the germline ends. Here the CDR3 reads CASSPDYRTDTQYF. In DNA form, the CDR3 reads TGTGCCAGCAGCCCGGACTACCGCACAGATACGCAGTATTTT.

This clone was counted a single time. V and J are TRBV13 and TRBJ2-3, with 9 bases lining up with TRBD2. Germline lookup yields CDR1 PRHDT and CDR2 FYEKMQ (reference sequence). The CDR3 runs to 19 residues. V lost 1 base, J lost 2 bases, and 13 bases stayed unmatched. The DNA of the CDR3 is TGTGCCAGCAGCTTAGCACAGGAAGAGGGACTAGCCTTCACAGATACGCAGTATTTT. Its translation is CASSLAQEEGLAFTDTQYF.

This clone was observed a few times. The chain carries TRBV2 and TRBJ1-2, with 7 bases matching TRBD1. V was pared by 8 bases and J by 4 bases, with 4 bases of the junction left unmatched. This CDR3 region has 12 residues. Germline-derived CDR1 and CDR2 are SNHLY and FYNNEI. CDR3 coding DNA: TGTGCCAGCTCTGACAGGGCCTATGGCTACACCTTC. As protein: CASSDRAYGYTF.

The CDR3 DNA sequence: TGTGCCAGCAGTCAACAGGGAACTTGGAGGGAAAAACTGTTTTTT. Amino acids: CASSQQGTWREKLFF. The J gene is TRBJ1-4, the V gene TRBV25-1, with D possibly matching TRBD1 (6 bases). The ends were cut back, 5 bases at V and 8 bases at J, with 18 bases in the middle. Germline CDR1 MGHDK, CDR2 SYGVNS. This CDR3 has 15 amino acids.

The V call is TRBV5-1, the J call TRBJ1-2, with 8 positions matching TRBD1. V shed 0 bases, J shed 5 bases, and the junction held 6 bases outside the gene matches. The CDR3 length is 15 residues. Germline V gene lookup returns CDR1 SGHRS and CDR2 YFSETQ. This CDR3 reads CASSLGAGGAYGYTF. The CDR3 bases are TGCGCCAGCAGCTTGGGGGCAGGGGGCGCTTATGGCTACACCTTC.

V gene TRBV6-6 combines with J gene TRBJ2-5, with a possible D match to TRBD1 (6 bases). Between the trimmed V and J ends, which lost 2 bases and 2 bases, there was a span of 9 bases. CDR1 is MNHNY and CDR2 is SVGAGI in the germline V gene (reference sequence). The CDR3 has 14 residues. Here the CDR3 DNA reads TGTGCCAGCAGTTACCGGGACAAGCAAGAGACCCAGTACTTC. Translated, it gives CASSYRDKQETQYF.

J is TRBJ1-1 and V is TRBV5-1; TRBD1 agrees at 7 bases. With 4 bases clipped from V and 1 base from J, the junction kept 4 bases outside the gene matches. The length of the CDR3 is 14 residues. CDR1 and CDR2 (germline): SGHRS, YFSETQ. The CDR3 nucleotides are TGCGCCAGCAGCCCGGGACAGACGAACACTGAAGCTTTCTTT. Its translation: CASSPGQTNTEAFF.

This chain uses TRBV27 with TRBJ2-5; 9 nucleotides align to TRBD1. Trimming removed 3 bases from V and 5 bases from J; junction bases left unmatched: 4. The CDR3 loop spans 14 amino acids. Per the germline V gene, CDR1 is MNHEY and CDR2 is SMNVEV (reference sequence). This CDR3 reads CASSFGQGRETQYF. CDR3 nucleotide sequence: TGTGCCAGCAGTTTCGGACAGGGGAGGGAGACCCAGTACTTC.